The table lists the clone carrying this TCR beta chain with a few counts. In the source study's methods: Using reference gene primer amplification, nucleated cell counts were estimated. The data were produced by immunoSEQ multiplex PCR, yet TCRdb's version contains in-frame clones alone and is incomplete. Clonal size and the V and J genes are those of that table, whereas D and trimming came from the DNA. The table has 180,000 or so clones, more than 80% seen once. The data derive from a study of blood T cell repertoires in COVID-19. Study-level information: The study drew acute and convalescent COVID-19 samples from the United States, Italy and Spain. T cells, B-cell-depleted T cells, or PBMCs provided the cDNA or gDNA that served as material.

What was sequenced was peripheral blood. The sequence came from a woman in her thirties or forties with COVID-19, enrolled during active disease.

CDR3 amino acids: CAWSVLTGKSPLHF. DNA of the CDR3: TGTGCCTGGAGTGTGCTGACAGGGAAATCACCCCTCCACTTT. V gene TRBV30 combines with J gene TRBJ1-6; TRBD1 aligns across 7 bases. The CDR3 totals 14 residues. V shed 0 bases and J 10 bases; nucleotides not matched to a gene: 6. CDR1 is GTSNPN and CDR2 is SVGIG in the germline V gene (reference sequence).